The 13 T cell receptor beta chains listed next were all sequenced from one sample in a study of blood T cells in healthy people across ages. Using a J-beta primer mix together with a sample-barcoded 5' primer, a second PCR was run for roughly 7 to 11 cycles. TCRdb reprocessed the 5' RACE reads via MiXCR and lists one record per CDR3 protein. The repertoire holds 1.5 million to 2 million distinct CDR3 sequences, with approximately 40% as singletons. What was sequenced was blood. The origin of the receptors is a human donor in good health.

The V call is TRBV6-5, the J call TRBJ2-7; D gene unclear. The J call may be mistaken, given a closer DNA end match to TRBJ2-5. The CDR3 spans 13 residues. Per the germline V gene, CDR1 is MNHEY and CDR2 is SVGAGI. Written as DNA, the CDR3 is TGTGCCAGCAGTTACGCTCCCTGGGAGACCCAGTACTTC. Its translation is CASSYAPWETQYF.

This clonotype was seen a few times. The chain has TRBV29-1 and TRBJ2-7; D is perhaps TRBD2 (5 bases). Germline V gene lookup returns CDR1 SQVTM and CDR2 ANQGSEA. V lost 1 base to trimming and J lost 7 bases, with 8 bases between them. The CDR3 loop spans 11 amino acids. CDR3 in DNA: TGCAGCGTTGAAGTTCAGCGGGAGCAGTACTTC. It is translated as CSVEVQREQYF.

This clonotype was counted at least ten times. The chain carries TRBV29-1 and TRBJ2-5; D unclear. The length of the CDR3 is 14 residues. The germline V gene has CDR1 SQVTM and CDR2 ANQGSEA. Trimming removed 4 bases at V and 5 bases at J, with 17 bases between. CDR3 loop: CSVGISSYRETQYF. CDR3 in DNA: TGCAGCGTTGGTATTAGTAGCTACCGGGAGACCCAGTACTTC.

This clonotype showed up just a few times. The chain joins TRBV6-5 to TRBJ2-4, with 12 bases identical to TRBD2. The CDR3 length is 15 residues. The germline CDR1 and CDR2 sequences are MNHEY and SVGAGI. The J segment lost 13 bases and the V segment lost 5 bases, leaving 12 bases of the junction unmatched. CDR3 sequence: CASSHRTSGAPEQYF. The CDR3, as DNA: TGTGCCAGCAGTCACCGGACTAGCGGGGCTCCTGAGCAGTACTTC.

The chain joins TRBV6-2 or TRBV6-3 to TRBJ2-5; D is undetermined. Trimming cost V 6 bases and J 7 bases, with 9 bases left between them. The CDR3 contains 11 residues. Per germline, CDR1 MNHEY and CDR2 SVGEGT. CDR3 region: CASSPGLTQYF. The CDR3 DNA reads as TGTGCCAGCAGCCCCGGGTTGACCCAGTACTTC.

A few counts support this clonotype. CDR3 DNA: TGTGCCAGCAGTTACTCGACGCAGGAAAGGGGCTACACCTTC. Protein sequence: CASSYSTQERGYTF. The gene calls are TRBV6-5 and TRBJ1-2, with unresolved D. CDR1 is MNHEY and CDR2 is SVGAGI in the germline V gene. The CDR3 spans 14 residues. V gave up 0 bases and J gave up 8 bases, with 13 bases separating them.

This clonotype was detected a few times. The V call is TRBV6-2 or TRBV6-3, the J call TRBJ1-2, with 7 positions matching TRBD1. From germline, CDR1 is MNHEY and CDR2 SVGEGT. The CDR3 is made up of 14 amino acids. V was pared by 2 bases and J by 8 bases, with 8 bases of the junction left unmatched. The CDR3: CASSYPGQSGGYTF. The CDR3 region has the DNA TGTGCCAGCAGTTACCCGGGACAGTCGGGCGGCTACACCTTC.

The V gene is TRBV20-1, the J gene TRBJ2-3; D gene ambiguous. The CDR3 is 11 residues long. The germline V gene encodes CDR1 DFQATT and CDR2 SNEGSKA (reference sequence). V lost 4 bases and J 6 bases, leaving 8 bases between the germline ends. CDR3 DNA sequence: TGCAGTGCTATCAGTCCGGATACGCAGTATTTT. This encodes CSAISPDTQYF.

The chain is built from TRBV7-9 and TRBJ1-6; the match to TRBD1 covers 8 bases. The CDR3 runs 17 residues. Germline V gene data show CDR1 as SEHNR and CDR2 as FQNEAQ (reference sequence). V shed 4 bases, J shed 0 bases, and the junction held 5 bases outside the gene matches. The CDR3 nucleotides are TGTGCCAGCAGCTGGACAGGGAAAGACTCCTATAATTCACCCCTCCACTTT. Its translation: CASSWTGKDSYNSPLHF.

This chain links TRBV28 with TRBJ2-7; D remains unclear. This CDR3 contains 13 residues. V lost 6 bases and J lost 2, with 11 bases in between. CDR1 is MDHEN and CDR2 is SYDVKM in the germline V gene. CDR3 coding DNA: TGTGCCAGCAGCCTCTCATATACCTACGAGCAGTACTTC. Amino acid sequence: CASSLSYTYEQYF.

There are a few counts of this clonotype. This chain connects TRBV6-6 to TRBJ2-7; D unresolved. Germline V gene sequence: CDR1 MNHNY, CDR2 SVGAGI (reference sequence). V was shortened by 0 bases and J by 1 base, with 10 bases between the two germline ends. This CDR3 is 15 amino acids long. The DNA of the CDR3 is TGTGCCAGCAGTTACTCTGAGACATCTTCCTACGAGCAGTACTTC. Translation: CASSYSETSSYEQYF.

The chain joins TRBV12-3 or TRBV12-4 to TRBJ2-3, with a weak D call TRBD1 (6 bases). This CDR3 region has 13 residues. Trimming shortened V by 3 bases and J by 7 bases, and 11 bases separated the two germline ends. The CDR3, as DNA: TGTGCCAGCAGTTTTTGGGGGCGGAATACGCAGTATTTT. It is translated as CASSFWGRNTQYF.

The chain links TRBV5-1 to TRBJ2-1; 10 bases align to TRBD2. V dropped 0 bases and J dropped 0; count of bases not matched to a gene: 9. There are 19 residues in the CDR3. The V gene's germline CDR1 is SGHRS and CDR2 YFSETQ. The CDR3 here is CASSLDGLAGDNSYNEQFF. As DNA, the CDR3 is TGCGCCAGCAGCTTGGACGGTCTAGCGGGGGACAACTCCTACAATGAGCAGTTCTTC.